The 30 T cell receptor beta chains in this list originate from one sample, sequenced in a study of cytomegalovirus exposure and HLA in healthy donors. Primers included in the PCR were 60 Vbeta and 13 Jbeta primers. TCRdb keeps only in-frame clones here, not all; method: immunoSEQ multiplex PCR. Altogether tens of thousands of clones are present, roughly 63% being singletons, with the ten largest covering 12%. Sequencing was done on a sample of PBMCs. These TCRs come from a man aged 55 to 70 in good health and CMV-seropositive.

The chain employs TRBV12-5 and TRBJ2-7, with D perhaps matching TRBD1 (6 bases). CDR1 and CDR2 from the germline V gene are LGHNT and FRNRAP. The CDR3 loop spans 17 amino acids. Trimming shortened V by 3 bases and J by 0 bases, and 18 bases separated the two germline ends. CDR3 amino acids: CASGLGPGHRFSYEQYF. The CDR3 bases are TGTGCTAGTGGTTTAGGACCGGGACACCGGTTCTCCTACGAGCAGTACTTC.

The J gene is TRBJ2-3, the V gene TRBV7-3; 9 nucleotides line up with TRBD2. Germline CDR1 SGHTA, CDR2 FQGTGA. The CDR3 covers 13 residues. J gave up 6 bases and V 2 bases, and 0 bases lay outside the gene matches. The CDR3 spells CASSLGLADTQYF. Here the CDR3 DNA reads TGTGCCAGCAGCTTAGGACTAGCGGATACGCAGTATTTT.

There are a few counts of this clone. CDR3 nucleotides: TGTGCCAGCAATATAAGGGGACTAGCGGGAGATGAGCAGTTCTTC. This translates into CASNIRGLAGDEQFF. The V gene is TRBV11-2, the J gene TRBJ2-1, with 14 bases aligning to TRBD2. CDR1 and CDR2 from the germline V gene are SGHAT and FQNNGV. This CDR3 spans 15 amino acids. V shed 7 bases and J 8 bases; nucleotides not matched to a gene: 7.

V usage is TRBV18 and J usage is TRBJ2-3, with D possibly being TRBD1 (6 bases). The CDR3 runs to 15 residues. V was cut by 6 bases and J by 8 bases, with 21 bases left in between. CDR1 is KGHSH, CDR2 LQKENI, per germline. In nucleotides, the CDR3 is TGTGCCAGCTCTCAATTGGGACAACGTCAGGGTACGCAGTATTTT. Its translation: CASSQLGQRQGTQYF.

The rearrangement links TRBV6-5 to TRBJ2-5; 12 nucleotides line up with TRBD2. CDR1 and CDR2 from the germline V gene are MNHEY and SVGAGI. CDR3 length: 14 amino acids. The J segment lost 3 bases and the V segment lost 7 bases, leaving 3 bases of the junction unmatched. The CDR3 spells CASTASGREETQYF. In DNA form, the CDR3 reads TGTGCCAGCACGGCTAGCGGGAGGGAAGAGACCCAGTACTTC.

J is TRBJ2-2 and V is TRBV7-9; TRBD1 might be the D (6 bases). This CDR3 contains 13 residues. Germline CDR1 is SEHNR and CDR2 is FQNEAQ (reference sequence). The V and J ends lost 3 bases and 10 bases respectively, with 12 bases between them. The CDR3 coding sequence is TGTGCCAGCAGCTTGTTGGGGGCTGTGGAGCTGTTTTTT. Its translation is CASSLLGAVELFF.

The chain employs TRBV29-1 and TRBJ1-1; D might be TRBD1 (5 bases). The CDR3 consists of 12 residues. Trimming cost V 1 base and J 6 bases, with 9 bases left between them. Per the germline V gene, CDR1 is SQVTM and CDR2 is ANQGSEA. DNA of the CDR3: TGCAGCGTTGAAGCCGGGGGATCTGAAGCTTTCTTT. It encodes CSVEAGGSEAFF.

The chain couples TRBV5-4 to TRBJ2-5, with TRBD1 matching 7 bases. The V gene end was trimmed by 4 bases and the J gene end by 2 bases; junction bases not matched to a gene: 2. Germline loops: CDR1 SGHNT, CDR2 YYREEE (reference sequence). CDR3 length: 13 amino acids. CDR3 bases: TGTGCCAGCAGCCCGGGACAGCAAGAGACCCAGTACTTC. Its translation: CASSPGQQETQYF.

This chain connects TRBV11-3 to TRBJ2-1, with 9 positions matching TRBD2. Trimming at V came to 5 bases and at J to 4 bases, leaving 9 bases not matched to a gene. The germline gives CDR1 SGHNT, CDR2 YENEEA. CDR3 length: 16 residues. CDR3 protein: CASSPGGLAGYNEQFF. The CDR3 DNA reads TGTGCCAGCAGCCCCGGCGGTCTAGCGGGGTACAATGAGCAGTTCTTC.

In this sample, this clone turned up once. The chain links TRBV27 to TRBJ2-7; 10 nucleotides agree with TRBD1. The CDR3 totals 18 residues. V dropped 6 bases and J dropped 2; count of bases not matched to a gene: 16. Germline CDR1 MNHEY, CDR2 SMNVEV (reference sequence). This CDR3 is CASSTLGTGVHLTYEQYF. In DNA, the CDR3 is TGTGCCAGCAGCACCCTCGGGACAGGGGTTCACCTGACCTACGAGCAGTACTTC.

The rearrangement uses TRBV28 and TRBJ1-4; tentatively, D is TRBD1 (5 bases). The CDR3 sequence is 12 residues long. V gave up 2 bases and J gave up 8 bases, with 6 bases separating them. Germline V gene data show CDR1 as MDHEN and CDR2 as SYDVKM. The CDR3 nucleotides read TGTGCCAGCAGTTTAAGGGGCGAAAAACTGTTTTTT. Amino acids: CASSLRGEKLFF.

The chain employs TRBV7-9 and TRBJ1-1; TRBD1 is a possible D gene (6 bases). CDR1 and CDR2 (germline): SEHNR, FQNEAQ (reference sequence). V was trimmed by 5 bases and J by 9 bases, leaving 19 bases between them. CDR3 length: 14 residues. DNA of the CDR3: TGTGCCAGCAGCCTAACACAGGGTCTTTCGCAAGCTTTCTTT. This codes for CASSLTQGLSQAFF.

The V and J genes are TRBV7-9 and TRBJ2-1; TRBD2 matches at 16 bases. CDR1 SEHNR and CDR2 FQNEAQ come from the germline V gene (reference sequence). The CDR3 has 18 residues. V lost 3 bases to trimming and J lost 9 bases; unmatched junction nucleotides: 11. CDR3 sequence (DNA): TGTGCCAGCAGCTTTTACCAGATAGGGACTAGCGGGAGGGGTGAGCAGTTCTTC. It yields the protein CASSFYQIGTSGRGEQFF.

This sequence joins TRBV29-1 and TRBJ2-7; 7 bases fit TRBD1. The CDR3 consists of 12 residues. With 5 bases clipped from V and 3 bases from J, the junction kept 4 bases outside the gene matches. Looked up from germline, CDR1 is SQVTM and CDR2 is ANQGSEA. The CDR3 protein is CSVTGQNYEQYF. The DNA of the CDR3 is TGCAGCGTTACGGGACAGAACTACGAGCAGTACTTC.

CDR3 residues: CASSPLPIEAGELFF. The DNA of the CDR3 is TGTGCCAGCTCACCACTCCCCATAGAGGCCGGGGAGCTGTTTTTT. The chain combines TRBV18 with TRBJ2-2; unclear D gene. V lost 1 base and J 6 bases, leaving 12 bases between the germline ends. Per the germline V gene, CDR1 is KGHSH and CDR2 is LQKENI. This CDR3 comprises 15 residues. Supplemented by reference TRBV18 and TRBJ2-2, the full variable domain reads NAGVMQNPRHLVRRRGQEARLRCSPMKGHSHVYWYRQLPEEGLKFMVYLQKENIIDESGMPKERFSAEFPKEGPSILRIQQVVRGDSAAYFCASSPLPIEAGELFFGEGSRLTVL.

The chain couples TRBV7-2 to TRBJ2-1, with TRBD2 matching 8 bases. CDR1 and CDR2 from the germline V gene are SGHTA and FQGNSA. The CDR3 spans 15 residues. V was clipped by 5 bases and J by 2 bases; unmatched bases: 5. This chain's CDR3 is CASSHSGATYNEQFF. The CDR3 nucleotides are TGTGCCAGCAGCCATAGCGGGGCCACCTACAATGAGCAGTTCTTC.

The V and J genes are TRBV4-3 and TRBJ2-4; 8 positions agree with TRBD2. V shed 4 bases and J 0 bases; nucleotides not matched to a gene: 8. The CDR3 has 17 residues. Germline CDR1 and CDR2: LGHNA and YSLEER. The CDR3 DNA is TGCGCCAGCAGCCCTACGGTAGCGGGAACAGCCAAAAACATTCAGTACTTC. Its translation is CASSPTVAGTAKNIQYF.

The chain recombines TRBV30 with TRBJ1-2; no firm D call. Per the germline V gene, CDR1 is GTSNPN and CDR2 is SVGIG (reference sequence). CDR3 length: 13 amino acids. Trimming removed 5 bases at V and 2 bases at J, with 12 bases between. The CDR3 DNA follows: TGTGCCTGGGGCTTCGGGTTGAACTATGGCTACACCTTC. Its translation: CAWGFGLNYGYTF.

CDR3 DNA sequence: TGTGCCAGCAGCTTAGATTCCCGGAACTATGGCTACACCTTC. It codes for CASSLDSRNYGYTF. This rearrangement joins TRBV7-2 to TRBJ1-2; D ambiguous. CDR3 size: 14 residues. Germline CDR1 SGHTA, CDR2 FQGNSA. V was pared by 1 base and J by 2 bases, with 8 bases between.

The chain carries TRBV15 and TRBJ2-5, with TRBD2 matching 13 bases. CDR1 is LNHNV and CDR2 is YYDKDF in the germline V gene (reference sequence). This CDR3 region has 17 residues. V shed 0 bases, J shed 4 bases, and the junction held 5 bases outside the gene matches. In DNA form, the CDR3 reads TGTGCCACCAGCAGAGATAGGACTAGCGGGAGTGTAGAGACCCAGTACTTC. It codes for CATSRDRTSGSVETQYF.

The gene calls are TRBV29-1 and TRBJ2-3; 8 bases are shared with TRBD2. Germline V gene sequence: CDR1 SQVTM, CDR2 ANQGSEA. This CDR3 comprises 14 residues. J was trimmed by 6 bases and V by 4 bases; bases with no gene match: 9. CDR3 loop: CSVAKRGSRDTQYF. CDR3 DNA sequence: TGCAGCGTTGCAAAGCGGGGGAGCAGGGATACGCAGTATTTT.

The chain is built from TRBV7-2 and TRBJ2-1, with D perhaps matching TRBD2 (5 bases). The CDR3 runs to 14 residues. Germline V gene sequence: CDR1 SGHTA, CDR2 FQGNSA. V was clipped by 5 bases and J by 6 bases, with 14 bases between them. The CDR3 sequence: CASSLSTGSNEQFF. The DNA for the CDR3 is TGTGCCAGCAGCCTTAGTACGGGAAGCAATGAGCAGTTCTTC.

V gene TRBV19 combines with J gene TRBJ2-3, with D perhaps matching TRBD2 (6 bases). Germline V lookup: CDR1 LNHDA, CDR2 SQIVND (reference sequence). V lost 6 bases and J 0 bases, leaving 16 bases between the germline ends. The CDR3 length is 16 residues. CDR3 in DNA: TGTGCCAGTAGAAAGGAGGGATCCCCGAGCACAGATACGCAGTATTTT. As protein: CASRKEGSPSTDTQYF.

The CDR3 DNA reads as TGCGCCAGCAGCCAAGGAGGGACCTACGAGCAGTACTTC. The encoded protein is CASSQGGTYEQYF. The chain couples TRBV4-1 to TRBJ2-7; D might be TRBD2 (5 bases). CDR3 size: 13 residues. Germline CDR1 MGHRA, CDR2 YSYEKL. Trimming took 1 base from V and 2 from J, leaving 6 bases between them.

The J gene is TRBJ1-1, the V gene TRBV30, with unresolved D. Germline-derived CDR1 and CDR2 are GTSNPN and SVGIG (reference sequence). This CDR3 is 14 amino acids long. The V gene lost 3 bases and the J gene lost 4 bases, with 15 bases spanning the gap. The CDR3 reads CAWSAWGGSTEAFF. CDR3 coding DNA: TGTGCCTGGAGCGCTTGGGGAGGAAGCACTGAAGCTTTCTTT.

The J gene is TRBJ2-2, the V gene TRBV18; TRBD1 aligns across 7 bases. The ends lost 0 bases at V and 3 bases at J; junction bases unmatched: 4. Germline assignment: CDR1 KGHSH and CDR2 LQKENI. The length of the CDR3 is 16 residues. CDR3 nucleotides: TGTGCCAGCTCACCACCTAACCAGGGGGACACCGGGGAGCTGTTTTTT. Its translation: CASSPPNQGDTGELFF.

This chain uses TRBV9 with TRBJ2-3, with 10 bases matching TRBD2. After removal of 7 bases from V and 1 base from J, the junction contained 3 bases not matched to a gene. Germline CDR1 SGDLS, CDR2 YYNGEE. The CDR3 spans 14 residues. CDR3: CASAGTSGTDTQYF. The CDR3 region has the DNA TGTGCCAGCGCTGGGACTAGCGGCACAGATACGCAGTATTTT. The full variable domain, completed using reference TRBV9 and TRBJ2-3, is DSGVTQTPKHLITATGQRVTLRCSPRSGDLSVYWYQQSLDQGLQFLIQYYNGEERAKGNILERFSAQQFPDLHSELNLSSLELGDSALYFCASAGTSGTDTQYFGPGTRLTVL.

A few counts support this clone. J is TRBJ1-2 and V is TRBV11-2; TRBD1 might be the D (6 bases). This CDR3 spans 14 amino acids. V lost 0 bases to trimming and J lost 8 bases, with 13 bases between them. Germline V gene lookup returns CDR1 SGHAT and CDR2 FQNNGV. This CDR3 is CASSLDTAGAGYTF. The CDR3 nucleotides read TGTGCCAGCAGCTTAGATACCGCAGGGGCAGGCTACACCTTC.

The chain has TRBV4-3 and TRBJ2-2; 7 bases fit TRBD2. The V and J ends lost 0 bases and 8 bases, in that order; junction bases with no gene match: 6. Germline V gene lookup returns CDR1 LGHNA and CDR2 YSLEER. The CDR3 spans 15 residues. The CDR3 coding sequence is TGCGCCAGCAGCCAAGATGGGAGGGGCCCGGGGGAGCTGTTTTTT. It translates to CASSQDGRGPGELFF.

This chain links TRBV15 with TRBJ2-7; the match to TRBD2 covers 7 bases. V dropped 8 bases and J dropped 4; count of bases not matched to a gene: 8. Germline lookup yields CDR1 LNHNV and CDR2 YYDKDF (reference sequence). The CDR3 is 13 residues long. CDR3 in DNA: TGTGCCACCTCTTACGGGGGAGGGTACGAGCAGTACTTC. It translates to CATSYGGGYEQYF. Using reference TRBV15 and TRBJ2-7 for the parts outside the CDR3, the full variable domain is DAMVIQNPRYQVTQFGKPVTLSCSQTLNHNVMYWYQQKSSQAPKLLFHYYDKDFNNEADTPDNFQSRRPNTSFCFLDIRSPGLGDTAMYLCATSYGGGYEQYFGPGTRLTVT.